Detailed here is one T cell receptor (beta chain). Its antigen is currently not known. The record has no base qualities; no much larger clone is one base away. In the prospective study, participants were about 18 to 95 years old, resided in about two dozen geographic areas of the United States, and were enrolled through a virtual design. Cohort assignment in the prospective study relied on participant-reported clinical history from a screening survey and a study questionnaire. Recovered participants in ImmuneRACE Cohort 3 were defined by two consecutive negative NP/OP PCR tests, clearance by a healthcare professional, or resolution of symptoms. Mobile phlebotomists in the prospective study collected whole blood, serum and a nasopharyngeal or oropharyngeal swab from every participant. Over an approximately 2-month period, participants in the prospective study had the option of providing additional blood draws and questionnaires. Before DNA extraction, blood samples from the prospective study were shipped at room temperature or frozen.

The germline V gene sets CDR1 to MNHEY and CDR2 to SVGAGI. Spanning cysteine to phenylalanine, the CDR3 consists of 14 amino acids. CDR3 DNA is the only sequence kept; it has 42 bases, read in frame from the first base. The V end gives up 6 bases and the J end 10 bases, leaving 14 bases in the junction not matched to a gene. This record belongs to a study of blood T cell repertoires in COVID-19 (dated by TCRdb to 2020 to 2022). Broadly, across the study: The collaborator samples originated in the United States, Italy and Spain and spanned the acute and convalescent phases of COVID-19. The prospective study material was composed of cDNA or gDNA derived from T cells, B-cell-depleted T cells, or PBMCs. The dataset comprised deeply sampled blood TCRbeta repertoires from subjects exposed to, actively infected with, or recovered from COVID-19. The repertoires were made available in a free public database intended to serve as a resource for research on the immune response to SARS-CoV-2. Samples came from the ongoing ImmuneRACE study (first 160 participants) plus 1,254 subjects from 6 global collaborators. A de-identified subject ID, COVID-19 status, age in years and sex were almost always included in the sample metadata. Where HLA class I and class II types were available, the types were taken from metadata supplied by the sample provider, not from assay-based typing. The full study reports these points: Clinical and demographic metadata were provided uncurated, with the amount varying by source and participant.

The immunoSEQ Assay, a bias-controlled multiplex PCR, was used to amplify TCRbeta CDR3 regions from genomic DNA. The original pipeline was this. The number of nucleated cells in each sample was estimated from the amplification of reference gene primers within the assay. To quantify the absolute abundance of each unique TCRbeta CDR3 rearrangement, sequence reads were collapsed and filtered. For each sample, productive Simpson clonality was calculated as the square root of Simpson's diversity index across productive rearrangements. What TCRdb holds here is the immuneACCESS table cut down to in-frame rearrangements. Part of the clones is not present; checked against another copy, under half of the missing clones reflect an unresolved V gene, and the others are unexplained. V, J and clone size were drawn from that table, and D and trimming were deduced from the DNA. This sample comprises about 160,000 clones, around 80% of them detected only once. Of the sample, around 6% is held by the ten largest clones.

The sequence was obtained from a man in his forties who had recovered from COVID-19. The V and J segments used are TRBV6-5 and TRBJ1-2, with 7 junctional bases fitting TRBD1. Sequencing was carried out using PBMCs or T cells enriched from blood (not recorded which). The bases read TGTGCCAGCAGCCCGGACAGGATTGAAAATAACTACACCTTC. The translation is CASSPDRIENNYTF.